These T cell receptor beta chains were read from a single sample in a study of breast tumors, draining lymph nodes, adjacent tissues. TCRdb passed the multiplex PCR reads through MiXCR, listing each CDR3 protein once. In the table there are a few hundred thousand distinct CDR3 sequences, approximately 36% of which are singletons. The specimen was axillary lymph node tissue. These receptor sequences come from a female donor with breast cancer. Some clones in this sample may be carry-over from other donors' samples. The CDR3 runs from the conserved cysteine through the conserved F or W. The D gene is left open where the match is weak. Some rows have no size entry. The others give once, few or many, or a class for an expanded clone.

TRBJ2-7	TRBD2	many	TRBV20-1	TGCAGTGCTAGTGTGGCTAGCGGGGTCGTAGGGCAGTACTTC	CSASVASGVVGQYF
TRBJ2-5	.	few	TRBV28	TGTGCCAGCAGTACCTCTTCCACAAGGACCCAGTACTTC	CASSTSSTRTQYF
TRBJ2-7	.	.	TRBV6-5	TGTGCCAGCAGTGAAGAGAGGGGAAAGACCTACGAGCAGTACTTC	CASSEERGKTYEQYF
TRBJ2-3	TRBD1	.	TRBV7-3	TGTGCCAGCAGCTTAAACACAGGGGCGCAGTATTTT	CASSLNTGAQYF
TRBJ2-1	.	.	TRBV2	TGTGCCAGCAGTGAAGCGCTTCAGGGGCGAAGGCTAGCGGAAGGAGATACGCAGTTCTTC	CASSEALQGRRLAEGDTQFF
TRBJ2-2	.	.	TRBV5-1	TGCGCCAGCAGCTTGATAGTTCGGAACACCGGGGAGCTGTTTTTT	CASSLIVRNTGELFF
TRBJ2-6	TRBD1	many	TRBV5-1	TGCGCCAGCAGCCGTCTCGGGACAGGGTTCTCTGGGGCCAACGTCCTGACTTTC	CASSRLGTGFSGANVLTF
TRBJ2-7	.	many	TRBV28	TGTGCCAGCAGCTATGGACGGTTGTCGTACTTC	CASSYGRLSYF
TRBJ2-7	TRBD2	many	TRBV20-1	TGCAGTGCTAGACGGGGGACGGGAGGAATCTACGAGCAGTACTTC	CSARRGTGGIYEQYF
TRBJ1-2	TRBD1	many	TRBV6-2/TRBV6-3	TGTGCCAGCAGTTACGACAGGGGGGACTATGGCTACACCTTC	CASSYDRGDYGYTF
TRBJ1-3	.	.	TRBV7-9	TGTGCCAGCAGCCCTACGTGGGCCGCTGGAAACACCATATATTTT	CASSPTWAAGNTIYF
TRBJ2-5	.	few	TRBV6-5	TGTGCCAGCAGTCACTCGGGTGCTGAACAAGAGACCCAGTACTTC	CASSHSGAEQETQYF
TRBJ1-5	TRBD1	many	TRBV7-9	TGTGCCAGCAGCCGACAGGGGGACAATCAGCCCCAGCATTTT	CASSRQGDNQPQHF